This T cell receptor (beta chain) was recorded in a study of T cell responses to AZD1222 COVID-19 vaccine. Study-level findings and limits: There were repertoire samples only from the period after the peak T cell response. Following two doses of AZD1222, Spike-specific TCR breadth and depth rose. The donor group comprised mostly white British people and more females; the analysis possibly underestimated clonal diversity.

As to this clone: Its antigen remains unidentified.

Germline V gives CDR1 LGHNA, CDR2 YNFKEQ. This CDR3 has 16 residues. The ends lost 1 base at V and 4 bases at J; junction bases unmatched: 9. Sequenced by immunoSEQ multiplex PCR; TCRdb stores in-frame clones only, minus some. The table lists 150,000 to 200,000 clones, around 90% of them singletons. The receptor comes from an adult who received the AZD1222 COVID-19 vaccine. Sequenced here: peripheral blood, sampled 28 days after the second AZD1222 dose. The V and J genes are TRBV4-2 and TRBJ2-7; 8 bases line up with TRBD2. The CDR3 sequence: CASSQAGTGGQYEQYF. The CDR3 bases are TGTGCCAGCAGCCAAGCGGGAACGGGGGGGCAATACGAGCAGTACTTC.